The TCR beta chain under discussion was sequenced for a study of blood T cell repertoires in COVID-19. About the research overall: COVID-19 samples from acute and convalescent phases originated in the United States, Italy and Spain. T cells, B-cell-depleted T cells, or PBMCs supplied cDNA or gDNA.

Trimming pared 2 bases from V and 7 bases from J, leaving 6 bases between. Germline CDR1 MDHEN, CDR2 SYDVKM. The CDR3 runs 11 residues. Comments on this clone: Different DNA sequences within this sample yield the same CDR3.

This table comes from immunoSEQ multiplex PCR, and its TCRdb copy is limited to in-frame clones, with some not included. The data contain 85,000 to 130,000 clones, about nine tenths of them singletons. This clonotype originated in a man between 50 and 59 years old with acute or convalescent COVID-19. The chain joins TRBV28 to TRBJ2-7, with D maybe TRBD2 (6 bases). The sample taken for sequencing was peripheral blood. The CDR3 DNA sequence: TGTGCCAGCAGTTTACGGGGGGAGCAGTACTTC. This encodes CASSLRGEQYF.